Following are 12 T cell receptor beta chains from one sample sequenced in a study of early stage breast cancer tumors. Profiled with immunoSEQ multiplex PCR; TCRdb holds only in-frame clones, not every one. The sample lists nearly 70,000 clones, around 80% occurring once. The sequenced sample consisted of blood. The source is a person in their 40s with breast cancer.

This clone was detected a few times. CDR3 sequence reads: CASSKTETSYEQYF. Here the CDR3 DNA reads TGTGCCAGCAGCAAGACAGAGACGTCCTACGAGCAGTACTTC. The chain joins TRBV7-8 to TRBJ2-7, with D perhaps TRBD1 (5 bases). From germline, CDR1 is SGHVS and CDR2 FQNEAQ. There are 14 residues in the CDR3. V lost 5 bases, J lost 1 base, and 12 bases lay in between.

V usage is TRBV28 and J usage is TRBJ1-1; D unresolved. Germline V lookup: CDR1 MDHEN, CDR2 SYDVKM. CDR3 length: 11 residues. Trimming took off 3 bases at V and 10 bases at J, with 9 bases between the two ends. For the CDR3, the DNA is TGTGCCAGCAGTTTTCAAAGAGGAGCTTTCTTT. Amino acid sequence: CASSFQRGAFF.

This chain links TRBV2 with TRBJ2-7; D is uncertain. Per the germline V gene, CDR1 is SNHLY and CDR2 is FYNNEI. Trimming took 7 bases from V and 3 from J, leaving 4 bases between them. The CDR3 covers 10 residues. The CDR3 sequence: CASKFYEQYF. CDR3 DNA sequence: TGTGCCAGCAAATTCTACGAGCAGTACTTC.

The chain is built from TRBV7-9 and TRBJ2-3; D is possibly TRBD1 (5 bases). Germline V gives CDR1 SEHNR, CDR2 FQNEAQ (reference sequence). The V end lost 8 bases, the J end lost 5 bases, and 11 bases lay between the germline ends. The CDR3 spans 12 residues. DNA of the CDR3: TGTGCCAGCGGGGCCCAGGGAGATACGCAGTATTTT. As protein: CASGAQGDTQYF.

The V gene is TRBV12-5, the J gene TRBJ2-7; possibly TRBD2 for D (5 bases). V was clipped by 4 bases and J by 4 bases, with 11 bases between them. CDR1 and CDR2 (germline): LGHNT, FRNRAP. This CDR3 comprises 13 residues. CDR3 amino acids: CASGSEVMYEQYF. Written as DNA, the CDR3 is TGTGCTAGTGGTTCGGAGGTAATGTACGAGCAGTACTTC.

The CDR3 nucleotides read TGTGCCAGCAGGACGGGAAACACTGAAGCTTTCTTT. It translates to CASRTGNTEAFF. V gene TRBV19 combines with J gene TRBJ1-1; D is unresolved. Germline assignment: CDR1 LNHDA and CDR2 SQIVND (reference sequence). Trimming left V 9 bases short and J 2 bases short, with 10 bases between. There are 12 residues in the CDR3.

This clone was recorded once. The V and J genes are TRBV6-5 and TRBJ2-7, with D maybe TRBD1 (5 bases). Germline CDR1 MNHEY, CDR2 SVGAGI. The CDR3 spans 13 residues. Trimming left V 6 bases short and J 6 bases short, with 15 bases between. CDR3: CASRSPRAGEQYF. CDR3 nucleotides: TGTGCCAGCAGGTCCCCCAGGGCCGGCGAGCAGTACTTC.

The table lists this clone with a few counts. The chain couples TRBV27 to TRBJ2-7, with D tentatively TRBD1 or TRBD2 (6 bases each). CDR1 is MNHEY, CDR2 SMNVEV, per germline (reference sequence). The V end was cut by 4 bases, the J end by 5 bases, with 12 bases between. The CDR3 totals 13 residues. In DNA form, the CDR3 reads TGTGCCAGCAGTTCATTGGGGGGCAACGAGCAGTACTTC. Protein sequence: CASSSLGGNEQYF.

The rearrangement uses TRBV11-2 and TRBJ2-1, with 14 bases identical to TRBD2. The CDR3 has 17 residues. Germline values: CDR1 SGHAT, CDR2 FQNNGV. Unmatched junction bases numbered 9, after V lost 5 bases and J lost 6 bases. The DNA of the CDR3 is TGTGCCAGCAGCATCCTAACCGGGACTAGCGGGAGCAATGAGCAGTTCTTC. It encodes CASSILTGTSGSNEQFF. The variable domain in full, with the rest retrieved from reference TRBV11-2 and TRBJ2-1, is EAGVAQSPRYKIIEKRQSVAFWCNPISGHATLYWYQQILGQGPKLLIQFQNNGVVDDSQLPKDRFSAERLKGVDSTLKIQPAKLEDSAVYLCASSILTGTSGSNEQFFGPGTRLTVL.

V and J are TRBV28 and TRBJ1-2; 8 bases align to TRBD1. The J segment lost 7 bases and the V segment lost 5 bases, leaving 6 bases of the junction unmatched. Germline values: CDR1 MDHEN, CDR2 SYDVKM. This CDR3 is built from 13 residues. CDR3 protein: CASSEQGAFGYTF. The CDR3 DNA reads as TGTGCCAGCAGTGAGCAGGGGGCATTTGGCTACACCTTC.

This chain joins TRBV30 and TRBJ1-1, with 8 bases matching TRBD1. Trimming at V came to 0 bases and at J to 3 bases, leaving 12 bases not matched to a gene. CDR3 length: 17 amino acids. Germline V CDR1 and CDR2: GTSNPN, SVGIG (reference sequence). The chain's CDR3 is CAWSVPSRTGRDTEAFF. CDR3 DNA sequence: TGTGCCTGGAGTGTCCCTTCTAGGACAGGGAGGGACACTGAAGCTTTCTTT.

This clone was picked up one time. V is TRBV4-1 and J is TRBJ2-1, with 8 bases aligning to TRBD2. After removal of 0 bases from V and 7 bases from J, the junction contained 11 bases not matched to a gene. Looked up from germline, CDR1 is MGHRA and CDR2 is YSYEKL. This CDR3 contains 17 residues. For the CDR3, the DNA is TGCGCCAGCAGCCAAGACGCTCGGGAGGGCCGTGGGAATGAGCAGTTCTTC. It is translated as CASSQDAREGRGNEQFF.